These 24 T cell receptor beta chains came from one sample sequenced in a study of shared clonotypes between healthy human individuals. Sequencing used immunoSEQ multiplex PCR; TCRdb keeps in-frame clones, though not all of them. Among 2 million to 2.5 million clones listed, around 95% were seen once. The material sequenced was naive CD4+ T cells sorted from blood. The subset is: CD45RA+ positively selected. These TCRs come from a man between 18 and 35 years old in good health.

The table lists this clone with a few counts. Other DNA sequences in the same sample also yield this CDR3. The chain uses TRBV6-5 and TRBJ1-6; TRBD1 matches at 8 bases. The CDR3 covers 16 residues. The germline V gene encodes CDR1 MNHEY and CDR2 SVGAGI. Losses at the gene ends were 4 bases for V and 6 bases for J; bases not matched to a gene: 8. The CDR3 coding sequence is TGTGCCAGCAGTTTCGGAGGACAGGGCGTTAATTCACCCCTCCACTTT. This sequence encodes CASSFGGQGVNSPLHF.

This chain uses TRBV19 with TRBJ1-1; D not resolved. Germline V gives CDR1 LNHDA, CDR2 SQIVND (reference sequence). The CDR3 length is 14 residues. Between the trimmed V and J ends, which lost 1 base and 1 base, there was a span of 7 bases. The CDR3 loop reads CASSIAPKNTEAFF. CDR3 nucleotide sequence: TGTGCCAGTAGTATAGCTCCGAAGAACACTGAAGCTTTCTTT. The full variable domain, its missing parts supplied by reference TRBV19 and TRBJ1-1, is DGGITQSPKYLFRKEGQNVTLSCEQNLNHDAMYWYRQDPGQGLRLIYYSQIVNDFQKGDIAEGYSVSREKKESFPLTVTSAQKNPTAFYLCASSIAPKNTEAFFGQGTRLTVV.

The genes are TRBV6-1 and TRBJ2-1; 8 bases fit TRBD1. The CDR3 extends over 13 amino acids. CDR1 is MNHNS, CDR2 SASEGT, per germline. J gave up 11 bases and V 4 bases, and 7 bases lay outside the gene matches. This chain's CDR3 is CASSGWDRPQQFF. The CDR3 nucleotides read TGTGCCAGCAGTGGATGGGACAGGCCTCAGCAGTTCTTC.

The chain is built from TRBV5-1 and TRBJ1-2; 7 bases fit TRBD1. This CDR3 spans 14 amino acids. The trim removed 4 bases at V and 7 bases at J, leaving 10 bases unmatched. Germline lookup yields CDR1 SGHRS and CDR2 YFSETQ. CDR3 sequence reads: CASSLSDTGAGYTF. The DNA of the CDR3 is TGCGCCAGCAGCCTTTCAGATACAGGGGCTGGCTACACCTTC.

Only one count was recorded for this clone. V usage is TRBV5-4 and J usage is TRBJ1-2; 11 positions match TRBD1. The trim removed 4 bases at V and 7 bases at J, leaving 12 bases unmatched. Germline values: CDR1 SGHNT, CDR2 YYREEE (reference sequence). The CDR3 runs 16 residues. Here the CDR3 reads CASSPAAGQGAPGYTF. CDR3 nucleotides: TGTGCCAGCAGCCCTGCCGCAGGACAGGGGGCGCCTGGCTACACCTTC.

The V gene is TRBV2, the J gene TRBJ2-7; D may be TRBD1 (5 bases). The CDR3 has 15 residues. The germline V gene encodes CDR1 SNHLY and CDR2 FYNNEI. Trimming shortened V by 6 bases and J by 0 bases, and 15 bases separated the two germline ends. In DNA, the CDR3 is TGTGCCAGCAGGGTCGACAGCACGCTCTCCTACGAGCAGTACTTC. This codes for CASRVDSTLSYEQYF.

This chain joins TRBV4-1 and TRBJ2-1, with a weak D call TRBD2 (7 bases). Germline V lookup: CDR1 MGHRA, CDR2 YSYEKL. The CDR3 has 18 amino acids. The germline V and J ends were trimmed by 1 base and 5 bases, with 21 bases remaining between them. The CDR3 DNA sequence: TGCGCCAGCAGCCAAGGGACGGCGGGGGCCCAATCTCACAATGAGCAGTTCTTC. Translation: CASSQGTAGAQSHNEQFF.

This clone came up once. The chain joins TRBV5-1 to TRBJ2-2; maybe TRBD1 (6 bases). Germline-derived CDR1 and CDR2 are SGHRS and YFSETQ. The germline V and J ends were trimmed by 4 bases and 3 bases, with 10 bases remaining between them. This CDR3 has 14 amino acids. In nucleotides, the CDR3 is TGCGCCAGCAGCGTGGGGGCGGACACCGGGGAGCTGTTTTTT. This sequence encodes CASSVGADTGELFF. Together with reference TRBV5-1 and TRBJ2-2, the CDR3 gives the full variable domain: KAGVTQTPRYLIKTRGQQVTLSCSPISGHRSVSWYQQTPGQGLQFLFEYFSETQRNKGNFPGRFSGRQFSNSRSEMNVSTLELGDSALYLCASSVGADTGELFFGEGSRLTVL.

This clone showed up just once. The chain has TRBV2 and TRBJ2-7; the D gene is possibly TRBD1 (6 bases). V was clipped by 6 bases and J by 3 bases, with 18 bases between them. Germline V gene sequence: CDR1 SNHLY, CDR2 FYNNEI. The CDR3 is made up of 15 amino acids. This CDR3 reads CASRRGATGIYEQYF. CDR3 bases: TGTGCCAGCAGACGAGGGGCGACAGGTATCTACGAGCAGTACTTC.

V usage is TRBV25-1 and J usage is TRBJ2-2, with 8 nucleotides matching TRBD1. V shed 7 bases and J 6 bases; nucleotides not matched to a gene: 4. Per germline, CDR1 MGHDK and CDR2 SYGVNS. The CDR3 contains 13 residues. The CDR3 region has the DNA TGTGCCAGCAAAAAACAGGGGGCCGGGGAGCTGTTTTTT. Translating gives CASKKQGAGELFF.

The chain has TRBV11-2 and TRBJ2-7; the D gene could be TRBD1 or TRBD2 (5 bases each). The germline gives CDR1 SGHAT, CDR2 FQNNGV. The germline V and J ends were trimmed by 6 bases and 7 bases, with 22 bases remaining between them. The CDR3 totals 15 residues. CDR3: CASSLTGAAVEEQYF. CDR3 sequence (DNA): TGTGCCAGCAGTCTTACCGGGGCCGCGGTGGAAGAGCAGTACTTC.

The chain uses TRBV19 and TRBJ2-7; the D gene is possibly TRBD1 (6 bases). Between the trimmed V and J ends, which lost 5 bases and 2 bases, there was a span of 16 bases. Germline V CDR1 and CDR2: LNHDA, SQIVND (reference sequence). The CDR3 has 15 residues. The CDR3 protein is CASSVSGQLAYEQYF. The CDR3 DNA reads as TGTGCCAGTAGTGTCTCGGGACAATTAGCCTACGAGCAGTACTTC.

The chain couples TRBV18 to TRBJ1-2, with D unclear. Germline V gives CDR1 KGHSH, CDR2 LQKENI. Trimming left V 3 bases short and J 8 bases short, with 10 bases between. CDR3 size: 12 residues. In DNA, the CDR3 is TGTGCCAGCTCACCTAGGCTAGAGGGCTACACCTTC. This sequence encodes CASSPRLEGYTF.

The rearrangement joins TRBV5-4 to TRBJ1-3; TRBD1 matches at 7 bases. CDR1 is SGHNT, CDR2 YYREEE, per germline (reference sequence). With V trimmed by 4 bases and J by 0 bases, 4 bases remained unmatched. The CDR3 loop spans 15 amino acids. This CDR3 is CASSPGQRSGNTIYF. The CDR3 DNA reads as TGTGCCAGCAGCCCGGGACAGCGCTCTGGAAACACCATATATTTT.

Comments on this clone: Sequence at one end of the junction differs from germline and may be a read error. V and J are TRBV2 and TRBJ1-2, with 7 bases that match TRBD1. The germline gives CDR1 SNHLY, CDR2 FYNNEI. There are 14 residues in the CDR3. CDR3 coding DNA: TGTGCCAGCAGCGAAGGGACAGCTAACTATGGCTACACCTTC. Its protein product is CASSEGTANYGYTF.

The chain has TRBV18 and TRBJ1-1, with a weak D call TRBD1 (5 bases). The CDR3 runs to 14 residues. Deletions cut 6 bases from V and 5 bases from J, with 16 bases between. Germline V gives CDR1 KGHSH, CDR2 LQKENI. The CDR3 loop reads CASSAGLRPTEAFF. The CDR3 coding sequence is TGTGCCAGCTCTGCGGGACTTCGCCCAACTGAAGCTTTCTTT.

The chain uses TRBV7-9 and TRBJ2-3; 8 bases are shared with TRBD2. Germline CDR1 SEHNR, CDR2 FQNEAQ (reference sequence). V was clipped by 6 bases and J by 1 base; unmatched bases: 9. The length of the CDR3 is 16 residues. CDR3 sequence: CASSPLLGLGTDTQYF. The CDR3 DNA follows: TGTGCCAGCAGTCCTCTTTTGGGACTAGGCACAGATACGCAGTATTTT.

The chain carries TRBV6-5 and TRBJ2-1; D tentatively reads TRBD1 or TRBD2 (5 bases each). V lost 6 bases and J lost 1, with 13 bases in between. This CDR3 has 15 residues. Germline V gene sequence: CDR1 MNHEY, CDR2 SVGAGI. The CDR3 DNA sequence: TGTGCCAGCAGCTTGGACTGGGGGTCCTACAATGAGCAGTTCTTC. Translated: CASSLDWGSYNEQFF.

The rearrangement links TRBV21-1 to TRBJ2-2; TRBD1 is the table's D call, not checked against the DNA. TRBV21-1 is deemed a pseudogene. The CDR3 extends over 12 amino acids. The CDR3 DNA follows: TGTGCCAGCAGGACAGGGGCCGGGGAGCTGTTTTTT. Its translation is CASRTGAGELFF.

The chain couples TRBV5-1 to TRBJ1-1, with 10 bases identical to TRBD1. The CDR3 sequence is 13 residues long. CDR1 is SGHRS, CDR2 YFSETQ, per germline. With V trimmed by 9 bases and J by 5 bases, 7 bases remained unmatched. The CDR3 sequence: CATRQGAGTEAFF. CDR3 in DNA: TGCGCCACTAGACAGGGGGCAGGAACTGAAGCTTTCTTT.

This chain joins TRBV29-1 and TRBJ2-1, with a possible D match to TRBD2 (5 bases). Trimming left V 1 base short and J 4 bases short, with 11 bases between. There are 14 residues in the CDR3. CDR1 and CDR2 from the germline V gene are SQVTM and ANQGSEA. CDR3 DNA sequence: TGCAGCGTTGAAGGCCGCGGGCTTTACAATGAGCAGTTCTTC. This codes for CSVEGRGLYNEQFF.

CDR3: CASSLGLAGLTGELFF. CDR3 in DNA: TGTGCCAGCAGTTTAGGACTAGCGGGTTTGACCGGGGAGCTGTTTTTT. The chain links TRBV6-5 to TRBJ2-2; 11 positions match TRBD2. Germline values: CDR1 MNHEY, CDR2 SVGAGI. This CDR3 has 16 amino acids. J lost 5 bases, V lost 4 bases, and 6 bases had no gene match.

This clone was seen a single time. CDR3 DNA sequence: TGCGCCAGCAGTTCCGGGACAGGGGAATCCGGGGAGCTGTTTTTT. It is translated as CASSSGTGESGELFF. The rearrangement links TRBV10-1 to TRBJ2-2; 10 nucleotides agree with TRBD1. After removal of 5 bases from V and 6 bases from J, the junction contained 6 bases not matched to a gene. Germline-derived CDR1 and CDR2 are WNHNN and SYGVQD (reference sequence). The CDR3 is 15 residues long.

The chain links TRBV30 to TRBJ1-6; tentatively, D is TRBD1 (6 bases). The CDR3 has 13 amino acids. Between the trimmed V and J ends, which lost 7 bases and 9 bases, there was a span of 16 bases. The germline gives CDR1 GTSNPN, CDR2 SVGIG (reference sequence). In DNA form, the CDR3 reads TGTGCCTACTCTCGACAGGAGAGTTCACCCCTCCACTTT. Its translation is CAYSRQESSPLHF.